Sequencing of this T cell receptor beta chain was carried out in a study of shared clonotypes between healthy human individuals. At the level of the study: Researchers assigned three CD4 naive, three CD4 memory, two CD8 naive and one CD8 memory plate to each donor. Overall study results and limits: The sharing of 4.5% to 5.5% of naive CD4 clonotypes was seen across a handful of donors. The researchers took only blood, and tissue repertoires probably look different. Deeper or shallower sequencing was expected to change how clonotypes are shared among donors.

About this clone: As yet, its antigen is unknown. The same CDR3 can be traced to other DNA sequences in this sample.

Data came from immunoSEQ multiplex PCR; TCRdb stores just in-frame clones and leaves some out. The sample records about 960,000 clones, 70% to 85% being singletons. The source material was memory CD4+ T cells sorted from blood. Subset reported: CD45RA-negative fraction. This receptor was taken from a man younger than 35 in good health.

CDR3 protein: CASSFRDGSYEQYF. The CDR3, as DNA: TGTGCCAGTAGTTTCCGGGACGGATCTTACGAGCAGTACTTC. The gene calls are TRBV19 and TRBJ2-7; D tentatively fits TRBD1 or TRBD2 (5 bases each). In germline, CDR1 is LNHDA, CDR2 SQIVND (reference sequence). The CDR3 covers 14 residues. Trimming pared 5 bases from V and 4 bases from J, leaving 15 bases between.